These 17 T cell receptor beta chains share one sample of origin, sequenced in a study of T cells in Graves' hyperthyroidism and ophthalmopathy. Using RNA transcripts as the source, TCR beta CDR3 regions were amplified. First-round RT-PCR with HTBI primers amplified the TCR CDR3 region. In TCRdb, the multiplex PCR reads were re-called with MiXCR into one record per CDR3 protein. The sample shows around 200,000 distinct CDR3 sequences, over 15% of them seen only once. Sequenced material: blood. These receptors all stem from a woman in her 50s with Graves' hyperthyroidism.

The sample holds a few counts of this clonotype. The V call is TRBV6-2 or TRBV6-3, the J call TRBJ1-2; D gene unclear. The CDR3 sequence is 15 residues long. The V gene's germline CDR1 is MNHEY and CDR2 SVGEGT. V dropped 0 bases and J dropped 4 bases, with 12 bases sitting between them. CDR3 bases: TGTGCCAGCAGTTACTCCGGCGCGGCCCGCTATGGCTACACCTTC. Amino acid sequence: CASSYSGAARYGYTF.

This clonotype was seen at least ten times. The rearrangement uses TRBV28 and TRBJ2-7, with D maybe TRBD1 (5 bases). CDR3 length: 16 amino acids. Germline V gives CDR1 MDHEN, CDR2 SYDVKM. V was shortened by 6 bases and J by 1 base, with 19 bases between the two germline ends. CDR3 in DNA: TGTGCCAGCAGCTTCGGGCATGGACAACTATCCTACGAGCAGTACTTC. Protein: CASSFGHGQLSYEQYF.

There are many counts of this clonotype. This chain connects TRBV2 to TRBJ2-2; no clear D gene. This CDR3 comprises 13 residues. In germline, CDR1 is SNHLY, CDR2 FYNNEI. V lost 10 bases and J lost 5, with 14 bases in between. CDR3 protein: CATARQSTGELFF. The CDR3 DNA sequence: TGTGCCACCGCGCGGCAGTCAACCGGGGAGCTGTTTTTT.

The chain couples TRBV6-1 to TRBJ1-6; D is undetermined. Germline-derived CDR1 and CDR2 are MNHNS and SASEGT. The CDR3 loop spans 13 amino acids. Between the trimmed V and J ends, which lost 6 bases and 7 bases, there was a span of 10 bases. CDR3 bases: TGTGCCAGCAGGAAGGTGGGAAATTCACCCCTCCACTTT. It encodes CASRKVGNSPLHF.

This clonotype has at least ten counts. V and J are TRBV12-3 or TRBV12-4 and TRBJ1-3; D is perhaps TRBD1 (5 bases). The germline V and J ends were trimmed by 5 bases and 0 bases, with 14 bases remaining between them. There are 16 residues in the CDR3. The CDR3 coding sequence is TGTGCCAGCAGTCCCCCTGGCAGGGACTCTGGAAACACCATATATTTT. This codes for CASSPPGRDSGNTIYF.

In this sample, this clonotype turned up many times. The chain uses TRBV7-2 and TRBJ2-5; TRBD1 matches at 8 bases. The CDR3 is 17 amino acids. Trimming cost V 1 base and J 4 bases; bases outside gene matches: 11. Germline V gene lookup returns CDR1 SGHTA and CDR2 FQGNSA. The CDR3 spells CASSLGAPRTGGETQYF. The CDR3 nucleotides read TGTGCCAGCAGCTTAGGAGCCCCCCGAACAGGGGGAGAGACCCAGTACTTC. Variable domain in full (rest from reference TRBV7-2 and TRBJ2-5): GAGVSQSPSNKVTEKGKDVELRCDPISGHTALYWYRQSLGQGLEFLIYFQGNSAPDKSGLPSDRFSAERTGGSVSTLTIQRTQQEDSAVYLCASSLGAPRTGGETQYFGPGTRLLVL.

With regard to this clonotype: A much more abundant neighbour one base away suggests this may be a read error. The chain combines TRBV4-1 with TRBJ1-1; 10 bases are a match to TRBD1. CDR3 size: 16 residues. Looked up from germline, CDR1 is MGHRA and CDR2 is YSYEKL. Here the CDR3 DNA reads TGCGCCAGCAGCCAAGATGCCGGACAGGGGGTTACTGGAGCTTTCTTT. This encodes CASSQDAGQGVTGAFF.

This clonotype came up once. The chain is built from TRBV7-2 and TRBJ1-2; D is possibly TRBD1 (5 bases). This CDR3 contains 13 residues. Germline-derived CDR1 and CDR2 are SGHTA and FQGNSA. V was pared by 3 bases and J by 2 bases, with 7 bases between. The CDR3: CASSLDKNYGYTF. Written as DNA, the CDR3 is TGTGCCAGCAGCTTGGACAAAAACTATGGCTACACCTTC.

This clonotype was observed a single time. The chain couples TRBV2 to TRBJ2-5; D is unclear. Trimming removed 5 bases from V and 1 base from J, with 11 bases in between. The CDR3 extends over 14 amino acids. CDR1 and CDR2 (germline): SNHLY, FYNNEI. The CDR3 DNA sequence: TGTGCCAGCAGTTTTACTTTACGCCAAGAGACCCAGTACTTC. This translates into CASSFTLRQETQYF.

The chain couples TRBV2 to TRBJ2-7; 12 nucleotides match TRBD1. The CDR3 loop spans 15 amino acids. CDR1 SNHLY and CDR2 FYNNEI come from the germline V gene. V lost 4 bases to trimming and J lost 7 bases; unmatched junction nucleotides: 8. CDR3 sequence: CASSARDRGPREQYF. CDR3 coding DNA: TGTGCCAGCAGTGCGCGGGACAGGGGGCCTCGGGAGCAGTACTTC.

CDR3 region: CASSLYSSGSTGELFF. In DNA form, the CDR3 reads TGTGCCAGCAGTTTATATAGTAGCGGAAGCACCGGGGAGCTGTTTTTT. This rearrangement joins TRBV27 to TRBJ2-2; possibly TRBD2 for D (6 bases). The germline gives CDR1 MNHEY, CDR2 SMNVEV (reference sequence). Between the trimmed V and J ends, which lost 1 base and 4 bases, there was a span of 13 bases. The CDR3 sequence is 16 residues long.

J is TRBJ1-5 and V is TRBV12-3 or TRBV12-4; possible D gene TRBD1, 6 bases. This CDR3 spans 14 amino acids. The V and J ends lost 7 bases and 6 bases respectively, with 16 bases between them. The CDR3 here is CASTPQGRSQPQHF. DNA of the CDR3: TGTGCCAGCACCCCTCAGGGGCGTAGTCAGCCCCAGCATTTT.

Comments on this clonotype: This may come from a read error, since a much larger clone is one base off. The chain is built from TRBV5-6 and TRBJ2-3; tentative D call: TRBD1 (6 bases). Looked up from germline, CDR1 is SGHDT and CDR2 is YYEEEE. The CDR3 extends over 14 amino acids. The CDR3 protein is CASGFSTGRDTQYF. The CDR3 nucleotides are TGTGCCAGCGGCTTTTCAACAGGGCGAGATACGCAGTATTTT.

This clonotype was counted at least ten times. For the CDR3, the DNA is TGTGCCAGCAGTTCTACCTTTAATCAGCCCCAGCATTTT. It is translated as CASSSTFNQPQHF. V and J are TRBV12-3 or TRBV12-4 and TRBJ1-5, with no clear D. V was cut by 4 bases and J by 4 bases, with 8 bases left in between. The CDR3 totals 13 residues.

This clonotype was observed a few times. V is TRBV5-6 and J is TRBJ2-7, with 8 positions matching TRBD1. This CDR3 has 12 residues. Trimming removed 8 bases from V and 4 bases from J; junction bases left unmatched: 5. The germline gives CDR1 SGHDT, CDR2 YYEEEE. CDR3 region: CARYRGKYEQYF. CDR3 DNA: TGTGCCAGATACAGGGGGAAATACGAGCAGTACTTC.

This clonotype appeared many times. The chain carries TRBV29-1 and TRBJ1-2; D remains unclear. V was trimmed by 4 bases and J by 14 bases, leaving 17 bases between them. Germline V gives CDR1 SQVTM, CDR2 ANQGSEA. The CDR3 has 11 residues. As DNA, the CDR3 is TGCAGCGTTGGGTTTCGGGAGCCGGGGACCTTC. It specifies CSVGFREPGTF.

This clonotype was observed at least ten times. The chain couples TRBV7-2 to TRBJ1-2; weak D call: TRBD1 (6 bases). The CDR3 extends over 14 amino acids. Germline CDR1 is SGHTA and CDR2 is FQGNSA. The V and J ends lost 1 base and 6 bases respectively, with 12 bases between them. CDR3 region: CASSLDQQGDGYTF. The CDR3, as DNA: TGTGCCAGCAGCTTAGATCAACAGGGAGATGGCTACACCTTC.